This paragraph covers one TCR beta chain sequence. Which antigen it targets is not known. No base quality values were provided; no much bigger clone lies one nucleotide off. Receptor libraries were prepared by 5' RACE. Data came from an Illumina HiSeq 2000. A universal primer binding site was added through template switching, and the final cDNA carried a unique molecular identifier so that TCR cDNA molecules could be counted accurately. First-strand cDNA for TCR alpha and beta chains was synthesized from specific primers in the conserved constant-segment region. Each cDNA library was double barcoded, with a SMART-Mk sample barcode plus Illumina barcodes, to control for contamination. TruSeq adapter sequences, together with Illumina sample barcodes, were added in two successive PCR steps. The TCR alpha and beta cDNA libraries were sequenced on the Illumina HiSeq platform using custom primers. As for how the authors treated the data: MiGEC was used to process raw reads and extract unique molecular identifiers, and MiXCR was used to find CDR3 positions. Recombination models were inferred per individual with the repgenHMM and IGoR tools using an EM algorithm. Shared clonotypes were analyzed with the tcR package in R, and sharing was normalized by the product of cloneset sizes. To study raw recombination free of thymic and clonal selection effects, out-of-frame nonproductive sequences were analyzed. TCRdb trimmed public reads at Q25 via fastp, called clones via MiXCR and kept in-frame beta chains. One record per CDR3 amino acid sequence lists the most common genes and DNA. TCRdb's processing, not the authors', yielded these V and J calls. The sample table contains about 660,000 distinct CDR3 sequences; only one count was recorded for about 9.4% of them. The ten most abundant clones make up 0.98% of the sample.

All donors were healthy Caucasians. Three pairs of female monozygotic twins, all aged 18 to 29 years, were included in the twin cohort. RNA for TCR libraries was isolated from peripheral blood mononuclear cells. These data come from a study of identical twins (dated by TCRdb to 2016 to 2018). A note on the overall study: TCR alpha and beta repertoires from monozygotic twins, unrelated adults of various ages and cord blood were deep-sequenced to test whether fetal clonotypes persist. To rule out contamination, replicate twin experiments were performed at different times with different library preparation protocols. General study outcomes and caveats: The excess sharing between twins in beta out-of-frame sequences was weaker because fewer shared sequences reduced the signal-to-noise ratio. Recombination models systematically underestimated out-of-frame TCR alpha sharing in monozygotic twins but agreed with sharing between unrelated individuals. Because the same donors could not be followed over many years, conclusions were based on cross-sectional statistical analysis. Compared with coincidental sharing between unrelated individuals, out-of-frame TCR alpha sequences shared between twins had an excess of sequences with low generation probability. Abundant cord blood beta clonotypes carried fewer insertions; young adult naive repertoires showed a weaker similar trend, while memory repertoires showed none. Invariant T cells such as MAIT and iNKT could partly confound zero-insertion analyses, though diverse VJ usage argued against this for most clonotypes.

The CDR3 numbers 15 residues from cysteine through phenylalanine. The DNA shown is the 45-base CDR3, in frame from base 1. Trimming takes 4 bases from V and 9 bases from J, and the germline ends sit 19 bases apart. CDR1 LGHDT and CDR2 YNNKEL were looked up in the germline V gene (reference sequence). The same data also went into a second study, on yellow fever vaccine responses in identical twins. As the second publication notes: The authors reported that the T cell response to vaccination in identical twins appeared partly convergent and partly personalized. The study precisely tracked vaccine-responding T cell clones in identical twins.

Sequenced material: PBMCs. This sequence originates from a woman aged 18-30 years in good health. Recombination linked TRBV3-1 to TRBJ2-1; there is no confident call for the D gene. The nucleotide sequence reads as follows: TGTGCCAGCAGCCCTGAGGAACTCCGGCGGAGTGAGCAGTTCTTC. The translation is CASSPEELRRSEQFF.